This entry lists 6 T cell receptor beta chains sequenced from one sample in a study of patients and donors after allogeneic stem cell transplantation. In TCRdb, the RT-PCR reads were re-called with MiXCR into one record per CDR3 protein. Here the sample spans about a million distinct CDR3 sequences, 15% to 20% being singletons. Material for sequencing was blood, either unsorted or a sorted T cell fraction (not recorded which). These receptors were collected from a human donor who was either an allogeneic HSCT recipient or a stem cell or donor lymphocyte infusion donor (not recorded which). It is not recorded whose cells these are; they may come from a transplant donor.

This chain connects TRBV20-1 to TRBJ1-4, with a weak D call TRBD1 (6 bases). The germline V gene encodes CDR1 DFQATT and CDR2 SNEGSKA (reference sequence). The CDR3 is made up of 13 amino acids. The V end was cut by 1 base, the J end by 8 bases, with 11 bases between. The DNA for the CDR3 is TGCAGTGCTAGAGGGCAGGGGAGGGAAAAACTGTTTTTT. This sequence encodes CSARGQGREKLFF.

This clonotype was seen more than once but under ten times. This rearrangement joins TRBV20-1 to TRBJ1-2, with D unclear. CDR3 length: 16 residues. Trimming removed 0 bases from V and 0 bases from J, with 14 bases in between. Germline-derived CDR1 and CDR2 are DFQATT and SNEGSKA (reference sequence). CDR3 sequence: CSARDSTAFSNYGYTF. The CDR3 DNA is TGCAGTGCTAGAGATTCAACAGCCTTTTCTAACTATGGCTACACCTTC.

The rearrangement uses TRBV7-2 and TRBJ2-3; TRBD2 aligns across 10 bases. The CDR3 is made up of 14 amino acids. Germline V gene data show CDR1 as SGHTA and CDR2 as FQGNSA. Trimming took 5 bases from V and 12 from J; bases not matched to a gene: 11. In DNA form, the CDR3 reads TGTGCCAGCAGCGCCGACTCGGGACTAGCGTATCAGTATTTT. This codes for CASSADSGLAYQYF.

This clonotype showed up just once. CDR3 nucleotides: TGTGCCAGCAGGGCTAGCGGGAGAACGTACGAGCAGTACTTC. Translated: CASRASGRTYEQYF. The chain has TRBV3-1 and TRBJ2-7, with 10 bases lining up with TRBD2. Looked up from germline, CDR1 is LGHDT and CDR2 is YNNKEL (reference sequence). The CDR3 length is 14 residues. The ends lost 6 bases at V and 4 bases at J; junction bases unmatched: 6.

This clonotype was picked up a small number of times. The V call is TRBV4-3, the J call TRBJ2-3; D gene ambiguous. Germline V lookup: CDR1 LGHNA, CDR2 YSLEER. The CDR3 loop spans 14 amino acids. V was cut by 1 base and J by 2 bases, with 7 bases left in between. The CDR3 nucleotides read TGCGCCAGCAGCCAAGGGGCTAACACAGATACGCAGTATTTT. Translating gives CASSQGANTDTQYF.

In its sample, this clonotype was seen a few times. The chain uses TRBV12-3 or TRBV12-4 and TRBJ1-2; 7 bases agree with TRBD1. The CDR3 spans 13 residues. Trimming at V came to 11 bases and at J to 4 bases, leaving 10 bases not matched to a gene. This CDR3 is CAARGGGTYGYTF. The CDR3 DNA follows: TGTGCCGCCAGGGGGGGGGGCACCTATGGCTACACCTTC.